A selection of T cell receptor beta chains follows, all from one sample in a study of blood T cell repertoires in COVID-19. The method was immunoSEQ multiplex PCR; TCRdb's version includes in-frame clones alone and lacks a portion of them. The sample comprises some 130,000 clones, roughly nine tenths of which are singletons, and around 3.8% rests with the top ten. Source material: peripheral blood. The receptors come from a man aged 50 to 59 with active COVID-19. Each CDR3 is given without its conserved first and last residue. The order of the fields is CDR3 length, clone size, J gene, V gene, CDR3 protein. Where a row states a size, it is once, few, many or the class of an expanded clone; other rows omit it.

>14|NA|TRBJ2-2|TRBV7-3
ASSLTSGGNTGELF
>13|once|TRBJ1-6|TRBV7-9
ASSLDGVGNSPLH
>11|NA|TRBJ2-1|TRBV12-3/TRBV12-4
ASTLRGGSEQF
>14|NA|TRBJ2-1|TRBV18
ASSPSGTSGPNEQF
>12|NA|TRBJ2-2|TRBV4-1
ASSQGRETGELF
>13|NA|TRBJ2-2|TRBV29-1
SVRSGTGSTGELF
>11|NA|TRBJ2-7|TRBV6-6
ASSYQEQGSRY
>12|NA|TRBJ2-1|TRBV27
ASSQRDFYNEQF
>13|NA|TRBJ1-2|TRBV11-2
ASREGSGEKVGYT
>14|few|TRBJ2-7|TRBV5-1
ASSKSSGTGPDEQY
>9|NA|TRBJ2-5|TRBV28
ATTRQETQY
>12|NA|TRBJ2-1|TRBV2
ASSSTGAYNEQF
>15|NA|TRBJ2-1|TRBV6-2/TRBV6-3
ASSQRTGTRSYNEQF
>14|NA|TRBJ1-2|TRBV5-5
ASSPSPAGLNYGYT
>11|NA|TRBJ1-2|TRBV5-6
ASSPSKIYGYT
>15|once|TRBJ2-2|TRBV7-8
ASSSGGGFEDTGELF
>11|NA|TRBJ1-1|TRBV7-3
ASSHSIDTEAF
>12|NA|TRBJ2-3|TRBV19
ASSIRGVTDTQY
>13|NA|TRBJ2-1|TRBV29-1
SVRETRGTYNEQF
>16|NA|TRBJ1-5|TRBV19
ASTRSGTGVGSNQPQH
>14|NA|TRBJ2-2|TRBV9
ASSVVGQGGTGELF
>15|NA|TRBJ2-6|TRBV15
ATSSPGGEGPANVLT
>12|NA|TRBJ2-5|TRBV2
ASRSSGSWETQY
>11|NA|TRBJ2-2|TRBV2
ASTGTQTGELF
>15|NA|TRBJ1-2|TRBV5-8
ASRGPSRQGERYGYT
>14|NA|TRBJ2-1|TRBV6-5
ASSYSLVAGYNEQF
>12|NA|TRBJ2-1|TRBV7-3
ASSFNGGTTEQF
>13|once|TRBJ1-2|TRBV10-3
AISESEGEIYGYT
>13|NA|TRBJ1-1|TRBV19
ASSMLQGKGTEAF
>13|few|TRBJ2-3|TRBV19
ASRPSGRVTDTQY
>13|NA|TRBJ1-3|TRBV6-5
ASSQGRSSGNTIY
>13|NA|TRBJ1-6|TRBV7-2
ASSTGTGRVSPLH
>11|NA|TRBJ2-2|TRBV6-5
ASSFHSTGELF
>11|NA|TRBJ2-5|TRBV10-2
ASSEGRRETQY
>12|NA|TRBJ2-5|TRBV5-1
ASSFPGQQETQY
>14|NA|TRBJ2-1|TRBV7-8
ASSLPRQGIYNEQF
>13|NA|TRBJ1-2|TRBV24-1
ATSDRTGLGYGYT
>13|NA|TRBJ2-1|TRBV7-9
ASSLSLASHNEQF
>13|NA|TRBJ2-1|TRBV29-1
SANRMGQGSNEQF
>14|NA|TRBJ2-1|TRBV11-2
ASSFKAGGSYNEQF
>12|NA|TRBJ1-3|TRBV9
ASSLDSSGNTIY
>12|NA|TRBJ1-2|TRBV6-5
ASNDGGSNYGYT
>13|few|TRBJ1-3|TRBV6-6
ASEETGLGGNTIY
>11|NA|TRBJ2-1|TRBV5-1
ASSLVGANEQF
>13|NA|TRBJ1-1|TRBV4-1
ASSFTGRPNTEAF
>11|NA|TRBJ2-1|TRBV7-8
ASSLARSGEQF
>12|NA|TRBJ2-3|TRBV27
ASSRQEITDTQY
>12|NA|TRBJ2-5|TRBV7-9
ASSLGQGAETQY
>14|NA|TRBJ2-3|TRBV4-2
ASSQGSGGAADTQY
>11|NA|TRBJ2-3|TRBV12-3/TRBV12-4
ASCRASTDTQY
>10|NA|TRBJ2-7|TRBV7-9
ASGTSWYEQY
>14|NA|TRBJ2-1|TRBV27
ASSTPSASSYNEQF